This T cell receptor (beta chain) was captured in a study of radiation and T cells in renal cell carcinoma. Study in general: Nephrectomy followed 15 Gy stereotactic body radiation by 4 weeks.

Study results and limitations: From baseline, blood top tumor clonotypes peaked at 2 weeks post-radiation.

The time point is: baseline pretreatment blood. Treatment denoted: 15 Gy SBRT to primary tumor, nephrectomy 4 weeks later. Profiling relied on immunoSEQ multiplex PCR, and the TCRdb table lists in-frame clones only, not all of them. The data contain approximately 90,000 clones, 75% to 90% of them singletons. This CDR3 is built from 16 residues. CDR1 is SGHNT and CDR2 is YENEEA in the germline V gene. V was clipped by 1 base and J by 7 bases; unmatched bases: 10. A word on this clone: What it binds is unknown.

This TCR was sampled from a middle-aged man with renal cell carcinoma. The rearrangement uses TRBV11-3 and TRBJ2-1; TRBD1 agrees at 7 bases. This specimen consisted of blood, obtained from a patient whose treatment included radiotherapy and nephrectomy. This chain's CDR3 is CASSLGAGTENNEQFF. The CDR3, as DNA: TGTGCCAGCAGCTTAGGTGCCGGGACAGAGAATAATGAGCAGTTCTTC. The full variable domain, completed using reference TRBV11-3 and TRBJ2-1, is EAGVVQSPRYKIIEKKQPVAFWCNPISGHNTLYWYLQNLGQGPELLIRYENEEAVDDSQLPKDRFSAERLKGVDSTLKIQPAELGDSAVYLCASSLGAGTENNEQFFGPGTRLTVL.